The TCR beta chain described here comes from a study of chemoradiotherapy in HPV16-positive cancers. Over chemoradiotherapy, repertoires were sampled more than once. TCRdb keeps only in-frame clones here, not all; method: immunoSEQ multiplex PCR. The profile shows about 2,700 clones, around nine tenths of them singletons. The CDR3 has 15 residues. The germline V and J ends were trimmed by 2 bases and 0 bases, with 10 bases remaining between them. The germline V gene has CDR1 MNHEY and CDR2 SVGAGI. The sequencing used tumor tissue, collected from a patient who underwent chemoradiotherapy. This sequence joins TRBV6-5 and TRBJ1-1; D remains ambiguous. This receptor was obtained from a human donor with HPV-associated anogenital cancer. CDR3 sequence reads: CASSYVPSLNTEAFF. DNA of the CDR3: TGTGCCAGCAGTTACGTACCGAGTCTGAACACTGAAGCTTTCTTT.